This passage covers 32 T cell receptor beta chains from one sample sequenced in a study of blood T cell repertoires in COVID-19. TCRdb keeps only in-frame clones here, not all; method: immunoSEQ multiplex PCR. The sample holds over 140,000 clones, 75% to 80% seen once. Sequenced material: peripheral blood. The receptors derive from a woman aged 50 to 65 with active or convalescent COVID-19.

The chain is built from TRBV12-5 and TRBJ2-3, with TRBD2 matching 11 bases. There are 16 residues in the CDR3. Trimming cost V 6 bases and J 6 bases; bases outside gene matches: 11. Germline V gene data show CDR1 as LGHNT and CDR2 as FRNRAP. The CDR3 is CASGPGTSGPLDTQYF. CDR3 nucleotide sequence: TGTGCTAGTGGCCCCGGGACTAGCGGACCCTTGGATACGCAGTATTTT.

Here the CDR3 DNA reads TGTGCCAGCAGTCTAAATCGCAATCAGCCCCAGCATTTT. It yields the protein CASSLNRNQPQHF. V gene TRBV6-5 combines with J gene TRBJ1-5; D gene uncertain. This CDR3 has 13 residues. Trimming took 5 bases from V and 2 from J, leaving 7 bases between them. Per germline, CDR1 MNHEY and CDR2 SVGAGI.

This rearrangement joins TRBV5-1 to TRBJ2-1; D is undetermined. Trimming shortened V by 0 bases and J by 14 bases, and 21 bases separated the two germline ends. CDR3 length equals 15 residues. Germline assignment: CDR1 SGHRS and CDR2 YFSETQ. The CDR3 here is CASSLAPQRGTSEFF. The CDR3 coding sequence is TGCGCCAGCAGCTTGGCCCCCCAGAGAGGTACTTCGGAGTTCTTC.

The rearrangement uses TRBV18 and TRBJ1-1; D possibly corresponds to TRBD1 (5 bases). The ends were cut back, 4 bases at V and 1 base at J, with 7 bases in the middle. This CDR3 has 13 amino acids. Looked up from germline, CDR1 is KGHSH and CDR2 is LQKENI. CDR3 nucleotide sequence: TGTGCCAGCTCACTCGACAGGAACACTGAAGCTTTCTTT. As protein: CASSLDRNTEAFF. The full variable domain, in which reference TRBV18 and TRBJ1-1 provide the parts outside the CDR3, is NAGVMQNPRHLVRRRGQEARLRCSPMKGHSHVYWYRQLPEEGLKFMVYLQKENIIDESGMPKERFSAEFPKEGPSILRIQQVVRGDSAAYFCASSLDRNTEAFFGQGTRLTVV.

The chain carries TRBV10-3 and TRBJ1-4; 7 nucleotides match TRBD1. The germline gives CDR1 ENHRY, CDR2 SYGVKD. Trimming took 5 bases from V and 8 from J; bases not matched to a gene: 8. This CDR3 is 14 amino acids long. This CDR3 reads CAISPRQGNEKLFF. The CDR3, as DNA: TGTGCCATCAGTCCCCGACAGGGTAACGAAAAACTGTTTTTT.

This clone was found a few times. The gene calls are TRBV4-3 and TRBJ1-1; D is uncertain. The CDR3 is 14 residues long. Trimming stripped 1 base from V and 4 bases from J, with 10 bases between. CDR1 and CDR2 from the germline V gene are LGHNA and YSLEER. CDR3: CASSQGAGSTEAFF. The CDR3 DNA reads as TGCGCCAGCAGCCAAGGAGCAGGTTCCACTGAAGCTTTCTTT.

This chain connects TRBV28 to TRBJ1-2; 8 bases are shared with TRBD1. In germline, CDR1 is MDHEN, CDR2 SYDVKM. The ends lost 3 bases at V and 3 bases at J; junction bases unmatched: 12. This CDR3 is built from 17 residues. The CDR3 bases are TGTGCCAGCAGTTTCTCTCTCCAGGGGGCGCAGGACTATGGCTACACCTTC. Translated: CASSFSLQGAQDYGYTF.

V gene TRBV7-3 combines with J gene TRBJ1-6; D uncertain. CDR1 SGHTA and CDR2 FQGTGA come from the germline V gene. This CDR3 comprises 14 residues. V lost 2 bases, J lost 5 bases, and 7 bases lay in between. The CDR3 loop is CASSLAGDNSPLHF. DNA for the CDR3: TGTGCCAGCAGCTTAGCGGGTGATAATTCACCCCTCCACTTT.

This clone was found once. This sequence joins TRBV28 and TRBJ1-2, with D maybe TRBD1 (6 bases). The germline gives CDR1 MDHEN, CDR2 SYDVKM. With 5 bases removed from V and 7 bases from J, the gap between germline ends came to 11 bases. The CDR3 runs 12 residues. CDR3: CASSPYRVGYTF. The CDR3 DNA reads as TGTGCCAGCAGTCCTTACAGGGTTGGCTACACCTTC.

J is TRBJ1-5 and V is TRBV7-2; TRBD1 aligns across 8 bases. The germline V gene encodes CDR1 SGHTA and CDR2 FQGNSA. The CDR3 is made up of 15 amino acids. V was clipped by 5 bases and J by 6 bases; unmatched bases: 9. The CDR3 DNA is TGTGCCAGCAGCACTCGGACAGGGCGAGGTCAGCCCCAGCATTTT. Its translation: CASSTRTGRGQPQHF. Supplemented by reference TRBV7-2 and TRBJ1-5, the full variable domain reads GAGVSQSPSNKVTEKGKDVELRCDPISGHTALYWYRQSLGQGLEFLIYFQGNSAPDKSGLPSDRFSAERTGGSVSTLTIQRTQQEDSAVYLCASSTRTGRGQPQHFGDGTRLSIL.

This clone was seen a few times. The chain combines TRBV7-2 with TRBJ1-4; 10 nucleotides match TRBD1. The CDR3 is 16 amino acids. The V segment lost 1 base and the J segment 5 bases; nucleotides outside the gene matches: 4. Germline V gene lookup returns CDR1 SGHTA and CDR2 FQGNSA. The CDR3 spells CASSLVGTGENEKLFF. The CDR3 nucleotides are TGTGCCAGCAGCTTAGTGGGGACAGGGGAGAATGAAAAACTGTTTTTT.

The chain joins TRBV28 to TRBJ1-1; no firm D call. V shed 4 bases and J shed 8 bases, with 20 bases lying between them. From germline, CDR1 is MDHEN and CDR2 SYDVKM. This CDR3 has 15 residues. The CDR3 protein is CASSSHAGSFAEAFF. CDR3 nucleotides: TGTGCCAGCAGTTCCCACGCGGGCAGCTTTGCCGAAGCTTTCTTT.

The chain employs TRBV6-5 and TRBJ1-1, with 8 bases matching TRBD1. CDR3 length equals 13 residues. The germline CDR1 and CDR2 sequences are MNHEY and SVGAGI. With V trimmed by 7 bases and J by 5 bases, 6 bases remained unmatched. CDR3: CASTLTGGTEAFF. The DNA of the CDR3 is TGTGCCAGCACCTTAACAGGGGGGACTGAAGCTTTCTTT.

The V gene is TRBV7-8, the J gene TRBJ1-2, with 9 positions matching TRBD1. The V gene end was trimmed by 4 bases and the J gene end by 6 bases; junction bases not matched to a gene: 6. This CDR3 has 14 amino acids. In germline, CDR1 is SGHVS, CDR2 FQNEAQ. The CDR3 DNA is TGTGCCAGCAGCTCCGCGGGACAGGGTCATGGCTACACCTTC. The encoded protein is CASSSAGQGHGYTF. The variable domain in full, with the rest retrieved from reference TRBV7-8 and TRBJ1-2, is GAGVSQSPRYKVAKRGQDVALRCDPISGHVSLFWYQQALGQGPEFLTYFQNEAQLDKSGLPSDRFFAERPEGSVSTLKIQRTQQEDSAVYLCASSSAGQGHGYTFGSGTRLTVV.

In DNA, the CDR3 is TGTGCCAGCAGCCAAACCGGGACTCTAAGCACAGATACGCAGTATTTT. Translating gives CASSQTGTLSTDTQYF. The chain employs TRBV9 and TRBJ2-3, with D perhaps TRBD2 (6 bases). The germline CDR1 and CDR2 sequences are SGDLS and YYNGEE. V was pared by 4 bases and J by 0 bases, with 15 bases between. CDR3 length: 16 amino acids.

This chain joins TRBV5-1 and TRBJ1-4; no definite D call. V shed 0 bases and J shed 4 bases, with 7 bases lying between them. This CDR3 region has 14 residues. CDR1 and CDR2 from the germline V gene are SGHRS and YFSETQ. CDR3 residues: CASSLGQRNEKLFF. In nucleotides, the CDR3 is TGCGCCAGCAGCTTGGGGCAGCGTAATGAAAAACTGTTTTTT.

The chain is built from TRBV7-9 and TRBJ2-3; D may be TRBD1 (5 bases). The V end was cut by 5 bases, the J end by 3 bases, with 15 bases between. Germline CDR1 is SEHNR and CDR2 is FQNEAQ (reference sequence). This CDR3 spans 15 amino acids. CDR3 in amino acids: CASSATRVGTDTQYF. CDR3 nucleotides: TGTGCCAGCAGCGCTACCAGGGTAGGGACAGATACGCAGTATTTT. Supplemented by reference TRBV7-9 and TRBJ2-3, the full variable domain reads DTGVSQNPRHKITKRGQNVTFRCDPISEHNRLYWYRQTLGQGPEFLTYFQNEAQLEKSRLLSDRFSAERPKGSFSTLEIQRTEQGDSAMYLCASSATRVGTDTQYFGPGTRLTVL.

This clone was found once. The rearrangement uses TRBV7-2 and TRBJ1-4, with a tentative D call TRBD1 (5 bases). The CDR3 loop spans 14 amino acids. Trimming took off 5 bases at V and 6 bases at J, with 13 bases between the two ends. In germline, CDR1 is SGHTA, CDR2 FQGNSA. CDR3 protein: CASSPDRDYEKLFF. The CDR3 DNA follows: TGTGCCAGCAGCCCAGACAGAGACTATGAAAAACTGTTTTTT.

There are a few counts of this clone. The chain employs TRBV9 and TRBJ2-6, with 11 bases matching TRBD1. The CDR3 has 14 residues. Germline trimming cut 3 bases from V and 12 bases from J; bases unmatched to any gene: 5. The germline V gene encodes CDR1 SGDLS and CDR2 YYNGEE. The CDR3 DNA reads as TGTGCCAGCAGCGAACGGACAGGGGGCGGCGTCCTGACTTTC. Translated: CASSERTGGGVLTF. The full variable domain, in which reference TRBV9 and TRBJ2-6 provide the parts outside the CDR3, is DSGVTQTPKHLITATGQRVTLRCSPRSGDLSVYWYQQSLDQGLQFLIQYYNGEERAKGNILERFSAQQFPDLHSELNLSSLELGDSALYFCASSERTGGGVLTFGAGSRLTVL.

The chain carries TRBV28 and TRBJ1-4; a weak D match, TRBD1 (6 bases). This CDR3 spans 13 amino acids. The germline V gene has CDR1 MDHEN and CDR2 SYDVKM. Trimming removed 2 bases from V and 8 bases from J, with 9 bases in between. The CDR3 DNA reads TGTGCCAGCAGTTTAGAACAGGGAGAAAAACTGTTTTTT. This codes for CASSLEQGEKLFF.

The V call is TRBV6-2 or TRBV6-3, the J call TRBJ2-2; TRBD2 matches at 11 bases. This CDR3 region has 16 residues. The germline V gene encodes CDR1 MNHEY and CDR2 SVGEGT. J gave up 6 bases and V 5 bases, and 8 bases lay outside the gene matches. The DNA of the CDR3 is TGTGCCAGCAGTCTGCTCCTAGCGGGAGGCCCCGGGGAGCTGTTTTTT. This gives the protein CASSLLLAGGPGELFF.

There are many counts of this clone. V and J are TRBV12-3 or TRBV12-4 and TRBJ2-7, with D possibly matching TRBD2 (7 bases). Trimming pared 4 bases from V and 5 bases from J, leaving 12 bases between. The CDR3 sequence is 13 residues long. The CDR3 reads CASSSGGGHEQYF. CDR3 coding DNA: TGTGCCAGCAGTTCTGGGGGGGGCCACGAGCAGTACTTC.

The CDR3 is CASSNLAGGLGDEQFF. The DNA of the CDR3 is TGTGCCAGTAGTAATCTAGCGGGAGGGCTCGGGGATGAGCAGTTCTTC. The V gene is TRBV19, the J gene TRBJ2-1, with TRBD2 identical over 12 bases. Germline V gene lookup returns CDR1 LNHDA and CDR2 SQIVND (reference sequence). V lost 4 bases to trimming and J lost 8 bases; unmatched junction nucleotides: 9. The CDR3 is 16 residues long.

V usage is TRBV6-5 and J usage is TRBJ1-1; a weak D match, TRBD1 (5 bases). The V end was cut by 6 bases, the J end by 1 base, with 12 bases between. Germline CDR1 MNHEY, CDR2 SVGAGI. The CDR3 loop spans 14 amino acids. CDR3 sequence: CASRLLGQNTEAFF. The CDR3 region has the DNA TGTGCCAGCAGGCTTTTAGGACAGAACACTGAAGCTTTCTTT.

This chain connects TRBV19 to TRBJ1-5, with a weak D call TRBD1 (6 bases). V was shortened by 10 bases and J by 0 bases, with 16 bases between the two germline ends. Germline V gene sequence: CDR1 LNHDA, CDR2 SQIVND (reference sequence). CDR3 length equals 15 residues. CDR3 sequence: CATQGTHYSNQPQHF. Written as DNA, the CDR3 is TGTGCCACTCAAGGGACACACTATAGCAATCAGCCCCAGCATTTT.

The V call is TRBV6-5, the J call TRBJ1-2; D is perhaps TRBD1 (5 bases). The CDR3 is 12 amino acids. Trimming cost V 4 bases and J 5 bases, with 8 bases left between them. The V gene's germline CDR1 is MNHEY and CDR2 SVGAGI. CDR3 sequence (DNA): TGTGCCAGCAGTTCGACAGATTATGGCTACACCTTC. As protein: CASSSTDYGYTF.

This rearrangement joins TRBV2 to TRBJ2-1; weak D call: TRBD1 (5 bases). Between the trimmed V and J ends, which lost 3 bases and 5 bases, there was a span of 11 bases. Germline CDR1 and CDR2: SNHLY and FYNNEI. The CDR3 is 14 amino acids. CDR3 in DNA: TGTGCCAGCAGTGACTCAGGGTTCAACAATGAGCAGTTCTTC. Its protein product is CASSDSGFNNEQFF.

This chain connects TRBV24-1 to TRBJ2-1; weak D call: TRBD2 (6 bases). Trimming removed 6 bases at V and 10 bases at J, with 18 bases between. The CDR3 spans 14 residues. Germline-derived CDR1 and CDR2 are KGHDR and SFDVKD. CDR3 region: CATSSPLGRPEQFF. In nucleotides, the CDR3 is TGTGCCACCAGTTCCCCCCTAGGGAGGCCGGAGCAGTTCTTC.

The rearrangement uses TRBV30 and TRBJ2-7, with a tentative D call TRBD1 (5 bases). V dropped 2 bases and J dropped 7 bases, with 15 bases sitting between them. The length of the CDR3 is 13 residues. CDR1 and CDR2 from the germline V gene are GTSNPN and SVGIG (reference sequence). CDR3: CAWSTNQGREQYF. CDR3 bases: TGTGCCTGGAGTACGAACCAGGGCAGGGAGCAGTACTTC. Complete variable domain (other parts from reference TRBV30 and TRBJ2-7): SQTIHQWPATLVQPVGSPLSLECTVEGTSNPNLYWYRQAAGRGLQLLFYSVGIGQISSEVPQNLSASRPQDRQFILSSKKLLLSDSGFYLCAWSTNQGREQYFGPGTRLTVT.

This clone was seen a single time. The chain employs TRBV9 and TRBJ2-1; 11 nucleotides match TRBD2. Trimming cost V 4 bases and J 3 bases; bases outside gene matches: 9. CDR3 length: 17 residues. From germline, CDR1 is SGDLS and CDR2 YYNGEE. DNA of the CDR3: TGTGCCAGCAGCCCGCCGGGACTAGCGGAGGGCTACAATGAGCAGTTCTTC. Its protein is CASSPPGLAEGYNEQFF.

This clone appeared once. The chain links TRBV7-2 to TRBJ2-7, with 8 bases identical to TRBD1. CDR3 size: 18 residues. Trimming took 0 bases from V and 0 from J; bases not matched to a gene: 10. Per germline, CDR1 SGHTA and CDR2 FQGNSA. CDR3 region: CASSLASGGDRSSYEQYF. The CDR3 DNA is TGTGCCAGCAGCTTAGCATCAGGGGGCGATCGAAGCTCCTACGAGCAGTACTTC. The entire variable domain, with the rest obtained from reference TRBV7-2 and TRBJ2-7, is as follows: GAGVSQSPSNKVTEKGKDVELRCDPISGHTALYWYRQSLGQGLEFLIYFQGNSAPDKSGLPSDRFSAERTGGSVSTLTIQRTQQEDSAVYLCASSLASGGDRSSYEQYFGPGTRLTVT.

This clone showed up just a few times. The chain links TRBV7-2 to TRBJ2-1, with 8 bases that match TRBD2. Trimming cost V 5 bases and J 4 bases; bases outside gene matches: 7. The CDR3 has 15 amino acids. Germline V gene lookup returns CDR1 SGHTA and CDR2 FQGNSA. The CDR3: CASSPRGGGYNEQFF. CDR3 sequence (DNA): TGTGCCAGCAGCCCTCGCGGCGGGGGGTACAATGAGCAGTTCTTC.